This T cell receptor beta chain was obtained from a study of HIV-infected children after antiretroviral therapy interruption. V dropped 8 bases and J dropped 1 base, with 12 bases sitting between them. CDR1 LGHDT and CDR2 YNNKEL come from the germline V gene (reference sequence). This CDR3 is built from 13 residues. RNA-based 3' RACE libraries used unique molecular identifiers. TCRdb re-called the 3' RACE reads with MiXCR, one entry per CDR3 protein. The sample lists around 47,000 distinct CDR3 sequences, 4.3% occurring once. This clonotype was recorded a few times. Treatment: PENTA 11 planned treatment interruption arm or continuous ART arm. Samples needed at least 5 million viable cryopreserved PBMCs.

The sequence derives from a pool of human donors with HIV. This chain connects TRBV3-1 to TRBJ2-7; the D is unclear. The source material was CD45RA+ CD4+ T cells from PBMCs, pooled from several time points, sampled from a donor given antiretroviral therapy, either interrupted or continuous. Subset described: naive CD4+ CD45RA+ CD45RO- T cells. CDR3 residues: CASATSGSYEQYF. The CDR3 DNA reads TGTGCCAGCGCTACCTCAGGTTCCTACGAGCAGTACTTC.